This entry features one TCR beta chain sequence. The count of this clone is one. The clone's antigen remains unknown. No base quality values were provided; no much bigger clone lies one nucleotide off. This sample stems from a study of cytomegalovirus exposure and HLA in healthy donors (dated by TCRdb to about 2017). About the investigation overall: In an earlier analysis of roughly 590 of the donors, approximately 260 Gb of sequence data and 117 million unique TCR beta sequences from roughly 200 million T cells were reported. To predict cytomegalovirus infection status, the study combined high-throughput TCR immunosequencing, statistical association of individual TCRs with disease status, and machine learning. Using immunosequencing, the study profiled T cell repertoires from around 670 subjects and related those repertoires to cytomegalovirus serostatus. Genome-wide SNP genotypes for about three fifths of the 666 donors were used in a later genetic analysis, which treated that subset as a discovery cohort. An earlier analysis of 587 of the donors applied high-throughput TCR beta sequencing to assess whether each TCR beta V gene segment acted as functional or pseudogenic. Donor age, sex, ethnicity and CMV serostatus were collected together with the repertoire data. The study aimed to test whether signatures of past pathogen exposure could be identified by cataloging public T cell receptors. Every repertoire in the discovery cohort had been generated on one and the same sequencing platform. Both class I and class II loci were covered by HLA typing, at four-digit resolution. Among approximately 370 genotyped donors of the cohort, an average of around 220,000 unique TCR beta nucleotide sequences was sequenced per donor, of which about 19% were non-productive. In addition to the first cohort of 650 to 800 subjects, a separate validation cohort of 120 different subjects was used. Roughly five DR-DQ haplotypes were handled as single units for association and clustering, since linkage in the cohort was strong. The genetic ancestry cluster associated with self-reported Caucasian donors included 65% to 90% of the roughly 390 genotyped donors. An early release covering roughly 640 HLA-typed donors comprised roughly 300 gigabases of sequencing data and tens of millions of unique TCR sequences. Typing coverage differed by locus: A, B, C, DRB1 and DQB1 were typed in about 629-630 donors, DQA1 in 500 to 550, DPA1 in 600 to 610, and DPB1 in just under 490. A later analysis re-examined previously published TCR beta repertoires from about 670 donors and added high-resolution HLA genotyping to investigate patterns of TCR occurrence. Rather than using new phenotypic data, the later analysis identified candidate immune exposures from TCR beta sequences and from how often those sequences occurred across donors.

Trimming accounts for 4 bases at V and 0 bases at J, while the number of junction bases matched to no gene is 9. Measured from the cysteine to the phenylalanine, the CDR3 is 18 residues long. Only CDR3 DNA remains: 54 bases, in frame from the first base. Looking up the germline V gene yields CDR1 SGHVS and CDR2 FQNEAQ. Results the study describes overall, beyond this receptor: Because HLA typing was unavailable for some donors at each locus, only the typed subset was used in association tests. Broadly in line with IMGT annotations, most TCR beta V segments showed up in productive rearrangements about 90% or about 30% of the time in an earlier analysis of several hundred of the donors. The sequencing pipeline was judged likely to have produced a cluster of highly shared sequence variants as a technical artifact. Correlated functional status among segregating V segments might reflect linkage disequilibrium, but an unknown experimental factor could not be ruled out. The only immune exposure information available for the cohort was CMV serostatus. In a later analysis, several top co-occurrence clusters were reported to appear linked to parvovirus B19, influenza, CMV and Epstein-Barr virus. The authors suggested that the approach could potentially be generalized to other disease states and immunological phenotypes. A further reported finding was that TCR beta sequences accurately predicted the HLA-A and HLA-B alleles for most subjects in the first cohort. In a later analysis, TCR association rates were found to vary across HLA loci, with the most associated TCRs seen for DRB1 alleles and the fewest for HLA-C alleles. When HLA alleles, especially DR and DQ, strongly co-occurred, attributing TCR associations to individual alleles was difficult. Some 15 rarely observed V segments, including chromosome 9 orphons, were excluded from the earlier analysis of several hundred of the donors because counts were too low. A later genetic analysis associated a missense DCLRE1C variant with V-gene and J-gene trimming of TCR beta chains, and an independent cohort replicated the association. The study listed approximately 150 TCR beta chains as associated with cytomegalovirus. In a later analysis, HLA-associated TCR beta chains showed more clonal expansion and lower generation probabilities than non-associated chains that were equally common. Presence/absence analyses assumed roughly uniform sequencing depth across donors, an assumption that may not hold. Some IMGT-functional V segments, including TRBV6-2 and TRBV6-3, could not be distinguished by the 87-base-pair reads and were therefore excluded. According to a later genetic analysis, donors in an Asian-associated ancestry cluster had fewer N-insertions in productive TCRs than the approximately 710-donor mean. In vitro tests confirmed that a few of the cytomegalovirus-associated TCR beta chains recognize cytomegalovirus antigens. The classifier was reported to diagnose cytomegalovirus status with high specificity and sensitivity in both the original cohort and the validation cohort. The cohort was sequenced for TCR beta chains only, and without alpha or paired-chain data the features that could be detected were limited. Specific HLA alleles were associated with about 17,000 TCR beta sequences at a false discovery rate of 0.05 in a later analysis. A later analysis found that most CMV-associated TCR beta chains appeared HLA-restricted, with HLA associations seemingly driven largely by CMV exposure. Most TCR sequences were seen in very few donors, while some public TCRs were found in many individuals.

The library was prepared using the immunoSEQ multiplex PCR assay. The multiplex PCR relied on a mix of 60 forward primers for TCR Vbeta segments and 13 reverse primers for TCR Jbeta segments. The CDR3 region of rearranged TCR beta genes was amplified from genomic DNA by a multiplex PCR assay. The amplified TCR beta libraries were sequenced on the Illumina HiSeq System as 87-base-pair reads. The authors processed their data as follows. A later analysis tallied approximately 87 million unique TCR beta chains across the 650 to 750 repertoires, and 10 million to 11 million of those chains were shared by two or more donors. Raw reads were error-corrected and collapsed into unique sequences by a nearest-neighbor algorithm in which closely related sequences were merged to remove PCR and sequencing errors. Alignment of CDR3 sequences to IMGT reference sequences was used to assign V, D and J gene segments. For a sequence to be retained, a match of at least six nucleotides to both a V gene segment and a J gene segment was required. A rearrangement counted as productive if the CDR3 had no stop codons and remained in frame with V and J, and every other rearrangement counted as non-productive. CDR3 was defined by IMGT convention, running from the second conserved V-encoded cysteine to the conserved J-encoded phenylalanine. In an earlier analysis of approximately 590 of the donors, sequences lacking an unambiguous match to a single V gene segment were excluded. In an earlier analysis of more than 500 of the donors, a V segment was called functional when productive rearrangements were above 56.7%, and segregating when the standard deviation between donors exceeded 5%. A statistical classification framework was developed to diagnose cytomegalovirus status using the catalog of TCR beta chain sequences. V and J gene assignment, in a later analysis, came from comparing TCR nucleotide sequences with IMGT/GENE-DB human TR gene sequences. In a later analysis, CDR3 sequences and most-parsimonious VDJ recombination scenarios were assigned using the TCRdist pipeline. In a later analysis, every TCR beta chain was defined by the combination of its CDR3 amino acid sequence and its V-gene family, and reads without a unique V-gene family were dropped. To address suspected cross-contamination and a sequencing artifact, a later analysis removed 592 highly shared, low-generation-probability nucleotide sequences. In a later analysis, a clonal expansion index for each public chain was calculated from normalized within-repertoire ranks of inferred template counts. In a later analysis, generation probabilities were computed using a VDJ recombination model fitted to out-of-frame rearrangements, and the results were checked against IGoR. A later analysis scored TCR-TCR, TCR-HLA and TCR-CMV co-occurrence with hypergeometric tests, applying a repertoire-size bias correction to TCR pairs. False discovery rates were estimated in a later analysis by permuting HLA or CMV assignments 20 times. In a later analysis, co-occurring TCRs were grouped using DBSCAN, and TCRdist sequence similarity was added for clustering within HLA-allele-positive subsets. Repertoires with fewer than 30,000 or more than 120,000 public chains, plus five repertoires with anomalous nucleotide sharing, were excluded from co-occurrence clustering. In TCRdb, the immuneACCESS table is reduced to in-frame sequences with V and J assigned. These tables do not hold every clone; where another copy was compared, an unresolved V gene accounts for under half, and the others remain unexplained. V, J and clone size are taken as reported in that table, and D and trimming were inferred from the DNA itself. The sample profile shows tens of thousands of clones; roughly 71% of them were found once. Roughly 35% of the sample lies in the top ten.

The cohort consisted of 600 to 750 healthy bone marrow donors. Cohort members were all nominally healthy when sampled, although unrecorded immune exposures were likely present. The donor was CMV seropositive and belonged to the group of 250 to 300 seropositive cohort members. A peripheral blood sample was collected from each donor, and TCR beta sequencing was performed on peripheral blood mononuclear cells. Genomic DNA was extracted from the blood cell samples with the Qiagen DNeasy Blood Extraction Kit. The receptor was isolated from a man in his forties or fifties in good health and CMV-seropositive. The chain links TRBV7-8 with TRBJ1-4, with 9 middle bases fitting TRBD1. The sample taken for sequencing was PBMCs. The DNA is TGTGCCAGCAGCTACCGGGACAGGGTTTTTTCAACTAATGAAAAACTGTTTTTT. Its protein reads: CASSYRDRVFSTNEKLFF. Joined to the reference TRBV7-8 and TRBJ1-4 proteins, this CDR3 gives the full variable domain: GAGVSQSPRYKVAKRGQDVALRCDPISGHVSLFWYQQALGQGPEFLTYFQNEAQLDKSGLPSDRFFAERPEGSVSTLKIQRTQQEDSAVYLCASSYRDRVFSTNEKLFFGSGTQLSVL.